A selection of T cell receptor beta chains follows, all from one sample in a study of read filtering for tumor transcriptome and immune sequencing. TCRdb reprocessed the reads via MiXCR and lists one record per CDR3 protein. The sample holds 65,000 or so distinct CDR3 sequences, approximately 18% seen once. Sequencing input: a population of CD138-negative cells sorted from bone marrow. These receptors came from a donor at least 40 years old with multiple myeloma. The CDR3 runs from the conserved cysteine through the conserved F or W. Fields, in order: V gene, D gene, clone size, CDR3 length, J gene, CDR3 protein, CDR3 DNA. The D gene is left open where the match is weak. Some rows have no size entry. The others give once, few or many, or a class for an expanded clone.

TRBV20-1,NA,NA,13,TRBJ2-1,CSARGVANDEQFF,TGCAGTGCAAGAGGGGTAGCGAACGATGAGCAGTTCTTC
TRBV30,NA,NA,14,TRBJ2-3,CAWSVGGAGDTQYF,TGTGCCTGGAGTGTAGGGGGGGCGGGAGATACGCAGTATTTT
TRBV18,TRBD1,few,13,TRBJ2-5,CASSPQGVETQYF,TGTGCCAGCTCACCTCAGGGGGTAGAGACCCAGTACTTC
TRBV10-3,NA,NA,17,TRBJ2-3,CAISEPGLAGSWDTQYF,TGTGCCATCAGTGAGCCGGGACTGGCGGGGTCCTGGGATACGCAGTATTTT
TRBV14,NA,medium-sized,11,TRBJ2-1,CASSQTYEQFF,TGTGCCAGCAGCCAAACCTATGAGCAGTTCTTC
TRBV28,NA,many,13,TRBJ2-1,CASSLAAVDEQFF,TGTGCCAGCAGTTTAGCGGCGGTCGATGAGCAGTTCTTC
TRBV7-8,TRBD2,many,16,TRBJ2-1,CASSPGGLAAYNEQFF,TGTGCCAGCAGCCCGGGTGGACTAGCGGCCTACAATGAGCAGTTCTTC
TRBV30,TRBD1,many,12,TRBJ1-1,CAGTDRITEAFF,TGTGCCGGCACGGACAGGATCACTGAAGCTTTCTTT
TRBV5-1,TRBD2,many,16,TRBJ2-2,CASGGLAGHNTGELFF,TGCGCCAGCGGCGGACTAGCGGGCCACAACACCGGGGAGCTGTTTTTT
TRBV5-1,NA,many,13,TRBJ2-7,CASSLEGAYEQYF,TGCGCCAGCAGCTTGGAGGGTGCCTACGAGCAGTACTTC
TRBV5-5,NA,NA,18,TRBJ1-5,CASSLGVREARSNQPQHF,TGTGCCAGCAGCTTGGGGGTGAGGGAGGCAAGAAGCAATCAGCCCCAGCATTTT
TRBV20-1,NA,few,15,TRBJ1-1,CSARLVGQQNTEAFF,TGCAGTGCTAGGCTCGTCGGACAGCAGAACACTGAAGCTTTCTTT
TRBV28,TRBD1,many,14,TRBJ1-1,CASSPGTGFEGAFF,TGTGCCAGCAGTCCCGGGACAGGGTTTGAAGGAGCTTTCTTT
TRBV6-4,TRBD1,many,14,TRBJ1-1,CASRNTGGAVEAFF,TGTGCCAGCAGAAATACAGGGGGCGCGGTTGAAGCTTTCTTT
TRBV20-1,NA,many,13,TRBJ1-1,CSAQLGTDTEAFF,TGCAGTGCCCAACTGGGAACGGACACTGAAGCTTTCTTT
TRBV7-9,TRBD1,many,17,TRBJ2-1,CASSLGLLGQVYNEQFF,TGTGCCAGCAGCTTAGGGCTCCTAGGACAGGTTTACAATGAGCAGTTCTTC
TRBV2,NA,medium-sized,11,TRBJ2-7,CASSAGSEQYF,TGTGCCAGCAGTGCTGGGAGCGAGCAGTACTTC
TRBV11-1,TRBD2,medium-sized,16,TRBJ2-1,CASSPTGTRPYNEQFF,TGTGCCAGCAGCCCGACCGGGACTAGGCCGTACAATGAGCAGTTCTTC
TRBV29-1,TRBD1,many,16,TRBJ1-1,CSVEGHRGRLNTEAFF,TGCAGCGTTGAAGGACACAGGGGACGATTAAACACTGAAGCTTTCTTT
TRBV14,NA,many,13,TRBJ2-2,CASSPSRAGELFF,TGTGCCAGCAGCCCGTCCCGGGCTGGGGAGCTGTTTTTT
TRBV30,NA,many,12,TRBJ1-2,CAWSKFNYGYTF,TGTGCCTGGAGCAAGTTTAACTATGGCTACACCTTC
TRBV19,NA,many,14,TRBJ2-7,CASSSGRLSYEQYF,TGTGCCAGTAGTTCCGGACGGCTCTCCTACGAGCAGTACTTC
TRBV19,NA,many,14,TRBJ2-7,CASSSRALSYEQYF,TGTGCCAGTAGTAGCCGGGCCCTAAGCTACGAGCAGTACTTC
TRBV28,NA,many,15,TRBJ2-6,CASSFPGAGANVLTF,TGTGCCAGCAGTTTCCCGGGGGCTGGGGCCAACGTCCTGACTTTC